This TCR beta chain appears in the sequencing data of a study of blood T cell repertoires in COVID-19 (dated by TCRdb to 2020 to 2022). Looking at the study overall: The collaborator samples originated in the United States, Italy and Spain and spanned the acute and convalescent phases of COVID-19. The prospective study material was composed of cDNA or gDNA derived from T cells, B-cell-depleted T cells, or PBMCs. Where available, HLA class I and class II types were taken from metadata supplied by the sample provider and were not determined by assay-based typing. Subjects who had been exposed to COVID-19, were actively infected with it, or had recovered from it provided the deeply sampled blood TCRbeta repertoires that made up the dataset. Nearly every sample came with metadata listing a de-identified subject ID, COVID-19 status, age in years and sex. Samples came from the ongoing ImmuneRACE study (first 160 participants) plus 1,254 subjects from 6 global collaborators. The repertoires were made available in a free public database intended to serve as a resource for research on the immune response to SARS-CoV-2. Study-wide conclusions, independent of this receptor: Clinical and demographic metadata were provided uncurated, with the amount varying by source and participant.

One collaborating source in Seattle enrolled patients during active infection and followed them longitudinally through the course of disease. Whole blood was collected in K2EDTA tubes by collaborating institutions according to the institutions' own protocols. For TCRbeta analysis, collaborators shipped samples in one of three forms: frozen whole blood, isolated PBMCs, or DNA extracted from either of those sample types. As concerns this clone: Its antigen is still unknown. Per-base qualities were not stored, and no clone one base away is much larger.

TCRbeta CDR3 regions were amplified from genomic DNA using the immunoSEQ Assay, a bias-controlled multiplex PCR. The study's processing was this. The number of nucleated cells in each sample was estimated from the amplification of reference gene primers within the assay. To quantify the absolute abundance of each unique TCRbeta CDR3 rearrangement, sequence reads were collapsed and filtered. For each sample, productive Simpson clonality was calculated as the square root of Simpson's diversity index across productive rearrangements. Imported from immuneACCESS, the table was reduced by TCRdb to in-frame sequences with V and J called. These copies leave out some clones; in studies compared against another copy, an unresolved V gene accounts for under half, and the cause of the remainder is not known. That table furnishes V, J and clone size, whereas the DNA furnished D and trimming. For this sample there are around 440,000 clones; about nine tenths appear just once. The ten largest make up 10% to 15% of the sample.

V is clipped by 2 bases and J by 1 base, and the sequence between their germline boundaries is 11 bases long. The germline V gene (reference sequence) yields GTSNPN for CDR1 and SVGIG for CDR2. From its cysteine to its phenylalanine, the CDR3 spans 14 amino acids. The retained sequence is limited to the CDR3, 42 bases, with the frame set at the first base. The receptor was isolated from a woman aged 45-65 years with COVID-19, enrolled during active disease. The sequenced sample was peripheral blood. Recombination connected TRBV30 to TRBJ1-1; no confident D gene assignment can be made. The bases read TGTGCCTGGAGTCTGACTCGCGGGAACACTGAAGCTTTCTTT. It specifies CAWSLTRGNTEAFF.